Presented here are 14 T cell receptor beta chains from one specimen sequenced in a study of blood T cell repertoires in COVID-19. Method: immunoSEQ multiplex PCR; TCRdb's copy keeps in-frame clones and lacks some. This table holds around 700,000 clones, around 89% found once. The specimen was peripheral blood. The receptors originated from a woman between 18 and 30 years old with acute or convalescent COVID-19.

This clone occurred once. CDR3 nucleotide sequence: TGTGCCAGCAGTTATTCGGGACAGGGGGTGAACACTGAAGCTTTCTTT. Its translation is CASSYSGQGVNTEAFF. The gene calls are TRBV6-5 and TRBJ1-1; 11 bases are shared with TRBD1. V lost 3 bases and J lost 0; bases outside the gene matches: 3. CDR1 and CDR2 (germline): MNHEY, SVGAGI. The CDR3 spans 16 residues.

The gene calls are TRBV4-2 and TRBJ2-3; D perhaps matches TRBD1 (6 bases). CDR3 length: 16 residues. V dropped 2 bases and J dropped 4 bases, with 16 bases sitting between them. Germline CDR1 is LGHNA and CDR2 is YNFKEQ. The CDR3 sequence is CASSQPETGTADTQYF. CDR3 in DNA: TGTGCCAGCAGCCAACCTGAAACAGGGACCGCAGATACGCAGTATTTT.

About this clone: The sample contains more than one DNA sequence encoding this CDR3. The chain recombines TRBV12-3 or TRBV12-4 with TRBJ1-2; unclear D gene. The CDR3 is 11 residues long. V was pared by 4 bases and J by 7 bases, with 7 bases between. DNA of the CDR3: TGTGCCAGCAGTTCGGGAGTTGGCTACACCTTC. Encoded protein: CASSSGVGYTF.

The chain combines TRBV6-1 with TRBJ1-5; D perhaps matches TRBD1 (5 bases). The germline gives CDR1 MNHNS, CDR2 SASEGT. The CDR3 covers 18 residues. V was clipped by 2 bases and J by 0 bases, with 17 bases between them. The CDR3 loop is CASSERGAITLSNQPQHF. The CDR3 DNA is TGTGCCAGCAGTGAACGCGGGGCCATAACCCTTAGCAATCAGCCCCAGCATTTT.

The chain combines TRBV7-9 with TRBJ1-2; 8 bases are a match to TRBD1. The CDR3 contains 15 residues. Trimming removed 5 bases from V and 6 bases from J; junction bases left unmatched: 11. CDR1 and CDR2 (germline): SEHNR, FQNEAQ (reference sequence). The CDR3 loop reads CASSDGWTGKDGYTF. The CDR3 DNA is TGTGCCAGCAGCGATGGGTGGACAGGGAAGGATGGCTACACCTTC. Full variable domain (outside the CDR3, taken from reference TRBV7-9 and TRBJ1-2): DTGVSQNPRHKITKRGQNVTFRCDPISEHNRLYWYRQTLGQGPEFLTYFQNEAQLEKSRLLSDRFSAERPKGSFSTLEIQRTEQGDSAMYLCASSDGWTGKDGYTFGSGTRLTVV.

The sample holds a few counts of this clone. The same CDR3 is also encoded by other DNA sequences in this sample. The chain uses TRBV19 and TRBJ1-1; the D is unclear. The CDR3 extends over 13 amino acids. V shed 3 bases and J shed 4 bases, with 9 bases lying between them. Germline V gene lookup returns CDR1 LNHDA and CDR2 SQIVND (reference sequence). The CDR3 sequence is CASSIGEGTEAFF. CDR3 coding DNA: TGTGCCAGTAGTATCGGGGAAGGCACTGAAGCTTTCTTT.

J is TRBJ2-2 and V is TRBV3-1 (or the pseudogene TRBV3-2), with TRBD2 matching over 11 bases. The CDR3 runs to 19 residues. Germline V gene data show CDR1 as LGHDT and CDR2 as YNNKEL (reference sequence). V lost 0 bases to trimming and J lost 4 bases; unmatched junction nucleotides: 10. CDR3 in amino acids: CASSQDPHSGGALTGELFF. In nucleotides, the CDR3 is TGTGCCAGCAGCCAAGATCCCCATAGCGGGGGGGCCCTCACCGGGGAGCTGTTTTTT.

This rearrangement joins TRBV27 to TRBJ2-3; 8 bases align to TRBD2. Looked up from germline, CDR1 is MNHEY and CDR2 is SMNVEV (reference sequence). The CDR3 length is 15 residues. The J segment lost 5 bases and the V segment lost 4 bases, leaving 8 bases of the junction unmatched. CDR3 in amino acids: CASSSRGLVRDTQYF. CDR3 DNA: TGTGCCAGCAGTTCCCGGGGACTAGTGAGAGATACGCAGTATTTT.

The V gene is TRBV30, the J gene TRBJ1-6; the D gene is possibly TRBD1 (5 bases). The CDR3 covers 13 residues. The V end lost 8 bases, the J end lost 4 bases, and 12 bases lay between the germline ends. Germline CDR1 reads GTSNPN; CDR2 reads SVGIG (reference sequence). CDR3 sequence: CAGTTVYNSPLHF. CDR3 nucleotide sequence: TGTGCCGGAACGACAGTTTATAATTCACCCCTCCACTTT.

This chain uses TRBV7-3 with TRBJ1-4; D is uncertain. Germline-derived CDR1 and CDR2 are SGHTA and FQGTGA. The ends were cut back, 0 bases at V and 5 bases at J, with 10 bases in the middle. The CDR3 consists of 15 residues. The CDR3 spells CASSLTGGINEKLFF. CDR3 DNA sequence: TGTGCCAGCAGCTTAACAGGAGGCATCAATGAAAAACTGTTTTTT.

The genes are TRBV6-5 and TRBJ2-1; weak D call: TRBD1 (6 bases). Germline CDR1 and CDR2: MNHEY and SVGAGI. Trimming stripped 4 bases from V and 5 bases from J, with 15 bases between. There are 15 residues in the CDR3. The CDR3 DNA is TGTGCCAGCAGTTTCGGACAGTCGTATAACAATGAGCAGTTCTTC. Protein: CASSFGQSYNNEQFF.

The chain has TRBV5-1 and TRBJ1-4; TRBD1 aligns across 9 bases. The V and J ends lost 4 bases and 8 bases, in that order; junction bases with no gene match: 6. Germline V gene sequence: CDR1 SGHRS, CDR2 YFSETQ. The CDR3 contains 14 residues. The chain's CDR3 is CASSAGTGREKLFF. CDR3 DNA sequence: TGCGCCAGCAGCGCTGGGACAGGGCGAGAAAAACTGTTTTTT.

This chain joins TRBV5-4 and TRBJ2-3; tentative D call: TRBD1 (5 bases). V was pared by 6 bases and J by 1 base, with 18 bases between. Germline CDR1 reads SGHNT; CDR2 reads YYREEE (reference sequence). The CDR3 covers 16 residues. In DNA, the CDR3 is TGTGCCAGCACCCACAGACAGCCCTCCGGCACAGATACGCAGTATTTT. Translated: CASTHRQPSGTDTQYF.

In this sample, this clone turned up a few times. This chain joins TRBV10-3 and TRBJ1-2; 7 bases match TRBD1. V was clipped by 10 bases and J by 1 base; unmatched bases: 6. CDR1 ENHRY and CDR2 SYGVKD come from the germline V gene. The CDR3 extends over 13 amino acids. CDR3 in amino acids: CATGDSHNYGYTF. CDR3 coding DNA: TGTGCCACCGGGGACAGCCATAACTATGGCTACACCTTC.